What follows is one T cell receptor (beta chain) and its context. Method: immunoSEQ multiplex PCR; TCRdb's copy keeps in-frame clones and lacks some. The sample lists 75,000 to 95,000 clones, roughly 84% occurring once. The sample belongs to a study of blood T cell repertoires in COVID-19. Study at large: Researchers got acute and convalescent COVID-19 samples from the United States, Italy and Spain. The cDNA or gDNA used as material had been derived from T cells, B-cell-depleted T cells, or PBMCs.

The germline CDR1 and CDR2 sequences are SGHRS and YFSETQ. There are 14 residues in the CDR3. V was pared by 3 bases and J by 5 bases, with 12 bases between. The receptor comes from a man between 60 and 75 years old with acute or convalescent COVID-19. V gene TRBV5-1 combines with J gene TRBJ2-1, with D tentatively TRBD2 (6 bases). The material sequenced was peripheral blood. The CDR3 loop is CASSWGEYHNEQFF. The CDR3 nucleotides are TGCGCCAGCAGCTGGGGGGAGTACCACAATGAGCAGTTCTTC.